This passage covers 19 T cell receptor beta chains from one sample sequenced in a study of CD8+ T cells in alopecia areata. Reverse transcribed after extraction, RNA yielded cDNA as the sequencing template. Libraries were prepared by immunoSEQ multiplex PCR; TCRdb keeps only in-frame clonotypes and omits some of them. Of about 200,000 clones in the sample, approximately 60% were seen once. Material: CD8+ T cells sorted from blood. The receptors were sampled from a human donor in good health.

The chain links TRBV4-1 to TRBJ2-7; perhaps TRBD1 as D (6 bases). The germline CDR1 and CDR2 sequences are MGHRA and YSYEKL. V lost 3 bases, J lost 2 bases, and 17 bases lay in between. This CDR3 region has 16 residues. The CDR3, as DNA: TGCGCCAGCAGCCACCTCCGGATAGGGGGAACCTACGAGCAGTACTTC. Translating it yields CASSHLRIGGTYEQYF.

This clone was seen only a few times. The V call is TRBV7-3, the J call TRBJ2-3; TRBD1 might be the D (6 bases). Germline V lookup: CDR1 SGHTA, CDR2 FQGTGA. The ends were cut back, 5 bases at V and 2 bases at J, with 17 bases in the middle. CDR3 length: 16 residues. CDR3 protein: CASSEWDTLNTDTQYF. The CDR3 bases are TGTGCCAGCAGCGAATGGGACACCCTCAACACAGATACGCAGTATTTT.

The V gene is TRBV2, the J gene TRBJ1-5, with TRBD1 as a possible D gene (5 bases). Trimming pared 5 bases from V and 1 base from J, leaving 21 bases between. Germline V lookup: CDR1 SNHLY, CDR2 FYNNEI. This CDR3 has 18 residues. CDR3 sequence reads: CASSRIGTEHYSNQPQHF. DNA of the CDR3: TGTGCCAGCAGTCGGATCGGGACCGAGCACTACAGCAATCAGCCCCAGCATTTT.

This clone was counted only a few times. Other DNA sequences from this sample encode an identical CDR3 as well. V is TRBV5-1 and J is TRBJ2-7; no clear D gene. Germline CDR1 and CDR2: SGHRS and YFSETQ. CDR3 length: 13 amino acids. V was pared by 0 bases and J by 0 bases, with 4 bases between. CDR3 residues: CASSLDGSYEQYF. For the CDR3, the DNA is TGCGCCAGCAGCTTGGACGGCTCCTACGAGCAGTACTTC.

The count of this clone is one. CDR3 in amino acids: CASSLAEKTGELFF. CDR3 DNA sequence: TGTGCCAGCAGCTTAGCGGAGAAGACCGGGGAGCTGTTTTTT. This chain joins TRBV7-9 and TRBJ2-2; D is ambiguous. This CDR3 is built from 14 residues. The V gene's germline CDR1 is SEHNR and CDR2 FQNEAQ (reference sequence). V was trimmed by 0 bases and J by 5 bases, leaving 7 bases between them.

This clone was seen more than once but under ten times. The CDR3 DNA reads TGTGCCAGCAGTGAAGGCCGGCCCCAGCATTTT. Translation: CASSEGRPQHF. V usage is TRBV2 and J usage is TRBJ1-5, with D hard to call. This CDR3 is built from 11 residues. Deletions cut 1 base from V and 9 bases from J, with 4 bases between. The germline V gene has CDR1 SNHLY and CDR2 FYNNEI. Filled out from reference TRBV2 and TRBJ1-5, the complete variable domain reads EPEVTQTPSHQVTQMGQEVILRCVPISNHLYFYWYRQILGQKVEFLVSFYNNEISEKSEIFDDQFSVERPDGSNFTLKIRSTKLEDSAMYFCASSEGRPQHFGDGTRLSIL.

The CDR3: CASSAGQGTVRTQHF. In DNA form, the CDR3 reads TGTGCCAGCAGCGCGGGCCAGGGGACGGTAAGGACCCAGCATTTT. The rearrangement joins TRBV7-9 to TRBJ1-5; tentatively, D is TRBD1 (6 bases). Looked up from germline, CDR1 is SEHNR and CDR2 is FQNEAQ (reference sequence). Trimming left V 5 bases short and J 11 bases short, with 22 bases between. This CDR3 is built from 15 residues.

The chain employs TRBV29-1 and TRBJ1-2, with D perhaps matching TRBD1 (6 bases). V gave up 0 bases and J gave up 5 bases, with 10 bases separating them. This CDR3 spans 13 amino acids. The germline CDR1 and CDR2 sequences are SQVTM and ANQGSEA. CDR3: CSVEDSGTYGYTF. Written as DNA, the CDR3 is TGCAGCGTTGAAGACTCAGGGACATATGGCTACACCTTC.

V usage is TRBV4-1 and J usage is TRBJ2-1, with 10 positions matching TRBD2. The CDR3 covers 16 residues. Germline trimming cut 0 bases from V and 12 bases from J; bases unmatched to any gene: 11. Germline V gene lookup returns CDR1 MGHRA and CDR2 YSYEKL. The CDR3 sequence is CASSQDPSLAGEGQFF. For the CDR3, the DNA is TGCGCCAGCAGCCAAGATCCCTCGCTAGCGGGGGAAGGGCAGTTCTTC.

This clone was seen a few times. This chain links TRBV28 with TRBJ2-1; D is tentatively TRBD1 or TRBD2 (5 bases each). The length of the CDR3 is 10 residues. Germline CDR1 is MDHEN and CDR2 is SYDVKM. V was pared by 6 bases and J by 13 bases, with 10 bases between. The chain's CDR3 is CASSGTGQFF. For the CDR3, the DNA is TGTGCCAGCAGCGGGACGGGTCAGTTCTTC.

As concerns this clone: Other DNA variants within this sample encode the same CDR3. The chain joins TRBV29-1 to TRBJ2-7; D is unresolved. The CDR3 is 11 residues long. Trimming shortened V by 2 bases and J by 3 bases, and 5 bases separated the two germline ends. In germline, CDR1 is SQVTM, CDR2 ANQGSEA. The CDR3 bases are TGCAGCGTTGAAATTGGCTACGAGCAGTACTTC. Translating gives CSVEIGYEQYF.

The chain joins TRBV6-6 to TRBJ1-2, with D uncertain. CDR3 length: 14 amino acids. Per germline, CDR1 MNHNY and CDR2 SVGAGI (reference sequence). V was clipped by 0 bases and J by 4 bases, with 9 bases between them. The CDR3, as DNA: TGTGCCAGCAGTTACTCGGGAAAGGCCTATGGCTACACCTTC. Its protein product is CASSYSGKAYGYTF.

V usage is TRBV14 and J usage is TRBJ2-5, with D maybe TRBD1 (6 bases). The CDR3 has 14 amino acids. The V and J ends lost 5 bases and 4 bases respectively, with 14 bases between them. Germline-derived CDR1 and CDR2 are SGHDN and FVKESK. The CDR3 sequence is CASSSGTTVETQYF. CDR3 coding DNA: TGTGCCAGCAGCTCAGGGACAACCGTAGAGACCCAGTACTTC.

V gene TRBV7-2 combines with J gene TRBJ2-5; 12 positions agree with TRBD2. This CDR3 spans 19 amino acids. Germline V lookup: CDR1 SGHTA, CDR2 FQGNSA. Trimming cost V 5 bases and J 4 bases; bases outside gene matches: 17. CDR3 in amino acids: CASSPTPASGGAVRETQYF. CDR3 sequence (DNA): TGTGCCAGCAGCCCTACACCGGCTAGCGGGGGGGCCGTGAGAGAGACCCAGTACTTC.

In its sample, this clone was seen a few times. This chain uses TRBV6-6 with TRBJ2-5, with TRBD1 matching over 7 bases. This CDR3 is built from 15 residues. Germline CDR1 and CDR2: MNHNY and SVGAGI (reference sequence). The ends lost 3 bases at V and 4 bases at J; junction bases unmatched: 8. The CDR3 coding sequence is TGTGCCAGCAGTTATTCAAAGGGGGCGGGAGAGACCCAGTACTTC. Encoded protein: CASSYSKGAGETQYF.

The genes are TRBV9 and TRBJ2-1; D possibly corresponds to TRBD2 (5 bases). Germline lookup yields CDR1 SGDLS and CDR2 YYNGEE. The V and J ends lost 0 bases and 7 bases respectively, with 11 bases between them. There are 14 residues in the CDR3. The CDR3 region has the DNA TGTGCCAGCAGCGTAGCTACGGGCGGGAATGAGCAGTTCTTC. Translating it yields CASSVATGGNEQFF. Full variable domain (remainder filled in from reference TRBV9 and TRBJ2-1): DSGVTQTPKHLITATGQRVTLRCSPRSGDLSVYWYQQSLDQGLQFLIQYYNGEERAKGNILERFSAQQFPDLHSELNLSSLELGDSALYFCASSVATGGNEQFFGPGTRLTVL.

The chain uses TRBV4-2 and TRBJ2-5, with D perhaps matching TRBD1 or TRBD2 (5 bases each). Germline CDR1 LGHNA, CDR2 YNFKEQ. V was shortened by 0 bases and J by 5 bases, with 16 bases between the two germline ends. CDR3 size: 16 residues. In nucleotides, the CDR3 is TGTGCCAGCAGCCAAGAACAGGCGGGCGAAGGGGAGACCCAGTACTTC. It is translated as CASSQEQAGEGETQYF.

This clone was detected only once. The CDR3 sequence is CASSPGVLYGYTF. DNA of the CDR3: TGCGCCAGCAGCCCCGGGGTACTTTATGGCTACACCTTC. The rearrangement uses TRBV4-1 and TRBJ1-2; D call uncertain. Trimming took off 4 bases at V and 5 bases at J, with 11 bases between the two ends. CDR3 size: 13 residues. CDR1 and CDR2 from the germline V gene are MGHRA and YSYEKL.

The chain links TRBV19 to TRBJ1-2; no reliable D call. Germline V CDR1 and CDR2: LNHDA, SQIVND (reference sequence). There are 14 residues in the CDR3. Trimming cost V 6 bases and J 4 bases, with 15 bases left between them. The CDR3 sequence: CASRSPRLGYGYTF. The CDR3 DNA sequence: TGTGCCAGTAGATCACCCAGGCTCGGCTATGGCTACACCTTC. The entire variable domain, with the rest obtained from reference TRBV19 and TRBJ1-2, is as follows: DGGITQSPKYLFRKEGQNVTLSCEQNLNHDAMYWYRQDPGQGLRLIYYSQIVNDFQKGDIAEGYSVSREKKESFPLTVTSAQKNPTAFYLCASRSPRLGYGYTFGSGTRLTVV.